These T cell receptor beta chains were read from a single sample in a study of Graves' ophthalmopathy and Graves' hyperthyroidism. TCRdb re-called the multiplex PCR reads with MiXCR, one entry per CDR3 protein. The repertoire consists of about 550,000 distinct CDR3 sequences, with about 40% occurring once and the leading ten covering around 4.6%. The material sequenced was peripheral blood or thyroid tissue (not recorded which). Receptor source: an adult man with Graves' hyperthyroidism. Each CDR3 is given with its conserved first and last residue. A D gene is named only where the DNA matches it firmly. The size entry is marked missing in some rows and otherwise reads once, few, many or a size class.

v_gene,abundance,d_gene,j_gene,CDR3aa,CDR3nt
TRBV2,.,.,TRBJ2-2,CASKLVAGELFF,TGTGCCAGCAAACTAGTTGCCGGGGAGCTGTTTTTT
TRBV10-1,few,.,TRBJ1-1,CASSPQPQSTEAFF,TGTGCCAGCTCACCTCAACCGCAGAGCACTGAAGCTTTCTTT
TRBV29-1,.,.,TRBJ2-5,CSVEDWQGSYETQYF,TGCAGCGTTGAAGATTGGCAGGGTTCCTACGAGACCCAGTACTTC
TRBV5-8,many,.,TRBJ1-2,CASSLNSRGYGYTF,TGTGCCAGCAGCTTGAACTCCAGGGGCTATGGCTACACCTTC
TRBV6-1,few,.,TRBJ2-7,CASSEGGGRLLEQYF,TGTGCCAGCAGTGAAGGTGGGGGACGACTTCTCGAGCAGTACTTC
TRBV20-1,many,.,TRBJ2-5,CSARAPRVYETQYF,TGCAGTGCTAGAGCCCCCCGGGTTTACGAGACCCAGTACTTC
TRBV29-1,many,.,TRBJ1-2,CSVPQGSPWEDYGYTF,TGCAGCGTTCCACAGGGATCCCCCTGGGAGGACTATGGCTACACCTTC
TRBV29-1,.,TRBD1,TRBJ2-1,CSAGVTGDYNEQFF,TGCAGCGCCGGAGTGACAGGGGATTACAATGAGCAGTTCTTC
TRBV24-1,.,.,TRBJ2-7,CATSDSGAYEQYF,TGTGCCACCAGTGACTCTGGGGCCTACGAGCAGTACTTC
TRBV10-3,.,.,TRBJ2-2,CAISDSTATGELFF,TGTGCCATCAGTGACTCAACGGCGACCGGGGAGCTGTTTTTT
TRBV6-1,many,.,TRBJ1-1,CASRTPGQNTEAFF,TGTGCCAGCAGGACCCCGGGACAGAACACTGAAGCTTTCTTT
TRBV11-3,.,.,TRBJ2-7,CASSQDGGFYEQYF,TGTGCCAGCAGCCAAGATGGGGGCTTCTACGAGCAGTACTTC
TRBV20-1,many,TRBD1,TRBJ2-7,CSARGTGVGEQYF,TGCAGTGCTAGAGGGACAGGGGTAGGAGAGCAGTACTTC
TRBV7-3,.,TRBD2,TRBJ2-5,CASSVGHRGLAGGRETQYF,TGTGCCAGCAGCGTGGGGCACCGGGGACTAGCGGGAGGAAGAGAGACCCAGTACTTC
TRBV9,many,TRBD2,TRBJ2-2,CASSVGGVAGGFGTGELFF,TGTGCCAGCAGCGTAGGTGGGGTAGCGGGAGGGTTCGGCACCGGGGAGCTGTTTTTT
TRBV29-1,.,TRBD2,TRBJ2-5,CSLGASGGGETQYF,TGCAGCTTAGGTGCTAGCGGGGGTGGTGAGACCCAGTACTTC
TRBV6-5,few,TRBD1,TRBJ2-5,CASRRQGIGETQYF,TGTGCCAGCAGAAGACAGGGGATCGGGGAGACCCAGTACTTC
TRBV3-1,.,TRBD2,TRBJ2-7,CASSQGLAGSSDEQYF,TGTGCCAGCAGCCAAGGACTAGCGGGGAGTTCCGACGAGCAGTACTTC
TRBV9,.,.,TRBJ1-1,CASSVVTSYTEAFF,TGTGCCAGCAGCGTAGTGACCAGTTACACTGAAGCTTTCTTT
TRBV2,few,.,TRBJ1-4,CASSPTNEKLFF,TGTGCCAGCAGCCCTACTAATGAAAAACTGTTTTTT
TRBV30,.,.,TRBJ1-1,CAWRGVREAFF,TGTGCCTGGAGGGGGGTGAGGGAAGCTTTCTTT
TRBV20-1,many,TRBD1,TRBJ2-7,CSAPRQGPFYEQYF,TGCAGTGCTCCCCGACAGGGGCCGTTCTACGAGCAGTACTTC
TRBV27,.,TRBD1,TRBJ1-4,CASSRTGWDDEKLFF,TGTGCCAGCAGTCGGACAGGTTGGGATGATGAAAAACTGTTTTTT
TRBV9,many,.,TRBJ1-2,CASSGRTDYGYTF,TGTGCCAGCAGTGGTAGGACGGACTATGGCTACACCTTC
TRBV9,.,.,TRBJ2-2,CASSVGLPNTGELFF,TGTGCCAGCAGCGTTGGTCTCCCGAACACCGGGGAGCTGTTTTTT
TRBV20-1,many,.,TRBJ1-5,CSARKTVSNQPQHF,TGCAGTGCTAGAAAGACAGTTAGCAATCAGCCCCAGCATTTT
TRBV7-7,.,TRBD1,TRBJ1-2,CASSLGDRAGGYTF,TGTGCTAGCAGCTTAGGGGACAGGGCGGGTGGCTACACCTTC
TRBV12-3/TRBV12-4,many,.,TRBJ2-7,CASSFHTAYEQYF,TGTGCCAGCAGTTTTCACACGGCCTACGAGCAGTACTTC
TRBV20-1,.,.,TRBJ1-2,CSAVEPGNGNTF,TGCAGTGCTGTTGAACCGGGAAATGGAAACACCTTC
TRBV5-1,many,.,TRBJ2-7,CASSLEVSPGGEQYF,TGCGCCAGCAGCTTGGAGGTATCCCCAGGAGGCGAGCAGTACTTC
TRBV7-9,.,.,TRBJ1-1,CASSPSGAGYTEAFF,TGTGCCAGCAGCCCAAGTGGGGCGGGGTACACTGAAGCTTTCTTT
TRBV28,many,TRBD1,TRBJ1-6,CASRGDRGSPLHF,TGTGCCAGCAGAGGGGACAGGGGTTCACCCCTCCACTTT
TRBV20-1,.,TRBD1,TRBJ2-2,CSARDLGTGFGELFF,TGCAGTGCTAGAGACCTGGGGACAGGGTTCGGGGAGCTGTTTTTT
TRBV2,.,TRBD1,TRBJ2-5,CASSVDRGLETQYF,TGTGCCAGCAGTGTGGACAGGGGTTTAGAGACCCAGTACTTC
TRBV7-3,few,.,TRBJ2-1,CASSRELDGAYNEQFF,TGTGCCAGCAGCCGGGAGTTAGATGGCGCTTACAATGAGCAGTTCTTC
TRBV29-1,few,.,TRBJ2-7,CSAGTPPGEQYF,TGCAGCGCAGGGACACCCCCCGGGGAGCAGTACTTC
TRBV20-1,many,TRBD2,TRBJ2-5,CSASMLAGVYQETQYF,TGCAGTGCTAGCATGCTAGCGGGAGTATACCAAGAGACCCAGTACTTC
TRBV5-6,.,TRBD1,TRBJ2-7,CASSLTGTGGQYF,TGTGCCAGCAGCCTGACAGGGACGGGCGGGCAGTACTTC
TRBV7-3,.,TRBD2,TRBJ2-2,CASKGTSGDNEQFF,TGTGCCAGCAAAGGGACTAGCGGAGACAATGAGCAGTTTTTT
TRBV7-9,few,TRBD1,TRBJ2-3,CASSARDRGITQYF,TGTGCCAGTAGCGCCCGGGACAGGGGCATAACGCAGTATTTT
TRBV7-8,.,TRBD2,TRBJ2-6,CASSLAPGLGANVLTF,TGTGCCAGCAGCTTAGCACCGGGACTAGGGGCCAACGTCCTGACTTTC
TRBV6-6,many,.,TRBJ1-2,CASSEYGNYGYTF,TGTGCCAGCAGTGAATACGGAAACTATGGCTACACCTTC
TRBV10-3,many,.,TRBJ2-7,CAISESGPLAIEYF,TGTGCCATCAGTGAGTCTGGCCCGCTAGCGATCGAGTACTTC
TRBV9,.,.,TRBJ2-5,CASSIQLTDTQYF,TGTGCCAGCAGCATTCAGCTCACAGATACGCAGTACTTC
TRBV13,.,.,TRBJ2-1,CASSLAARPSYNEQFF,TGTGCCAGCAGCTTAGCCGCTAGACCCTCTTACAATGAGCAGTTCTTC
TRBV25-1,many,TRBD2,TRBJ2-2,CASSAGGWELFF,TGTGCCAGCAGTGCCGGGGGGTGGGAGCTGTTTTTT
TRBV24-1,.,.,TRBJ2-5,CATSDSLRNQEAQYF,TGTGCCACCAGCGATTCCCTCCGGAACCAAGAGGCCCAGTACTTC
TRBV9,.,TRBD2,TRBJ2-5,CASSPEAYILAGEGETQYF,TGTGCCAGCAGCCCAGAGGCTTATATCCTAGCGGGAGAGGGAGAGACCCAGTACTTC
TRBV12-3/TRBV12-4,.,.,TRBJ1-3,CASNRPGWGNTIYF,TGTGCCAGCAACCGACCTGGATGGGGAAACACCATATATTTT
TRBV20-1,many,.,TRBJ1-6,CSARDPHEGSYNSPLHF,TGCAGTGCTAGAGACCCCCATGAGGGCTCCTATAATTCACCCCTCCACTTT
TRBV2,many,TRBD1,TRBJ1-4,CASQWTGGNEKLFF,TGTGCCAGTCAATGGACAGGGGGGAATGAAAAACTGTTTTTT
TRBV5-8,many,TRBD1,TRBJ1-1,CASSAPGTGNTEAFF,TGTGCCAGCAGCGCCCCCGGGACAGGGAACACTGAAGCTTTCTTT
TRBV5-1,few,TRBD1,TRBJ2-6,CASSLQGQGFPSGANVPTF,TGCGCCAGCAGCTTGCAAGGACAGGGATTCCCTTCTGGGGCCAACGTCCCGACTTTC
TRBV3-1,few,.,TRBJ1-5,CASSQDRNNQPQHF,TGTGCCAGCAGCCAAGACAGAAACAATCAGCCCCAGCATTTT
TRBV5-5,.,TRBD1,TRBJ2-7,CASSQDRSSYGQYF,TGTGCCAGCAGCCAGGACAGGAGCTCCTACGGGCAGTACTTC